The clone carrying this T cell receptor (beta chain) was found once. This specimen belongs to a study of blood T cell repertoires in COVID-19. Turning to the study itself: The cDNA or gDNA used as material had been derived from T cells, B-cell-depleted T cells, or PBMCs.

Produced via immunoSEQ multiplex PCR; TCRdb's table is partial and in-frame only. The repertoire consists of 55,000 to 80,000 clones, with around four fifths occurring once and the leading ten covering 15% to 20%. J lost 8 bases, V lost 4 bases, and 11 bases had no gene match. The CDR3 consists of 14 residues. Germline assignment: CDR1 SGHNT and CDR2 YYREEE (reference sequence). The source is a woman of 80 years or more with acute or convalescent COVID-19. Sequencing used peripheral blood. This sequence joins TRBV5-4 and TRBJ1-2, with 7 bases fitting TRBD1. CDR3 residues: CASSVPPTGQGYTF. The CDR3 DNA reads TGTGCCAGCAGCGTCCCCCCGACAGGGCAGGGCTACACCTTC.